The clone carrying this T cell receptor (beta chain) was detected many times. Its target is unknown. The CDR3 is made up of 14 amino acids. Per germline, CDR1 SNHLY and CDR2 FYNNEI. V lost 10 bases to trimming and J lost 5 bases, with 20 bases between them. This sample is part of a study of T cells in Graves' hyperthyroidism and ophthalmopathy. Study conclusions and caveats: Ophthalmopathy was distinguished from stable hyperthyroidism by 13 V-J signatures. Most clonotypes expanded in the thyroid (above 0.001) were also present in blood.

The study enrolled patients aged 18 to 65 with newly diagnosed hyperthyroidism of under 2 months' duration. Each diagnosis drew on symptoms, thyroxine, TRAb, thyroid ultrasound and orbital computed tomography findings. RNA transcripts provided the source from which TCR beta CDR3 regions were amplified. The TCR CDR3 was amplified in a first-round RT-PCR using the HTBI primer set. TCRdb recomputed calls from the multiplex PCR reads with MiXCR, one row per CDR3 protein. The table records around 480,000 distinct CDR3 sequences, approximately 15% of them present only once. The sequence came from a woman between 18 and 30 years old with Graves' hyperthyroidism. Material for sequencing was blood. The rearrangement links TRBV2 to TRBJ2-5; weak D call: TRBD1 (6 bases). This CDR3 is CATKTATQGETQYF. The CDR3, as DNA: TGTGCCACCAAGACAGCGACACAGGGTGAGACCCAGTACTTC. Full variable domain (missing parts from reference TRBV2 and TRBJ2-5): EPEVTQTPSHQVTQMGQEVILRCVPISNHLYFYWYRQILGQKVEFLVSFYNNEISEKSEIFDDQFSVERPDGSNFTLKIRSTKLEDSAMYFCATKTATQGETQYFGPGTRLLVL.